The next 22 T cell receptor beta chains were all read from a single sample in a study of shared clonotypes between healthy human individuals. Data came from immunoSEQ multiplex PCR; TCRdb stores just in-frame clones and leaves some out. Of about 2.3 million clones in the sample, about nine tenths are singletons; the top ten hold 0.3% to 0.4%. The sequenced material came from naive CD4+ T cells from PBMCs. Subset reported: CD45RA+ positively selected. All receptors come from a man between 18 and 35 years old in good health. Some clones in this sample may be carry-over from other donors' samples.

J is TRBJ1-1 and V is TRBV5-1; D is unresolved. The CDR3 has 16 amino acids. Trimming shortened V by 0 bases and J by 0 bases, and 12 bases separated the two germline ends. CDR1 SGHRS and CDR2 YFSETQ come from the germline V gene. Here the CDR3 reads CASSLASSRLNTEAFF. CDR3 nucleotides: TGCGCCAGCAGCTTGGCATCGAGCAGGTTGAACACTGAAGCTTTCTTT.

The gene calls are TRBV28 and TRBJ2-1; weak D call: TRBD2 (6 bases). The CDR3 length is 16 residues. The germline gives CDR1 MDHEN, CDR2 SYDVKM. Trimming cost V 6 bases and J 3 bases, with 18 bases left between them. CDR3 amino acids: CASSPSGLYNYNEQFF. For the CDR3, the DNA is TGTGCCAGCAGCCCCTCGGGACTCTACAACTACAATGAGCAGTTCTTC.

The chain links TRBV9 to TRBJ1-1; 7 nucleotides line up with TRBD1. This CDR3 is 15 amino acids long. Germline loops: CDR1 SGDLS, CDR2 YYNGEE. The V gene end was trimmed by 2 bases and the J gene end by 4 bases; junction bases not matched to a gene: 8. CDR3 amino acids: CASSVSAGGGTEAFF. CDR3 DNA sequence: TGTGCCAGCAGCGTTTCGGCAGGGGGGGGCACTGAAGCTTTCTTT. Based on the CDR3 plus reference TRBV9 and TRBJ1-1, the full variable domain is DSGVTQTPKHLITATGQRVTLRCSPRSGDLSVYWYQQSLDQGLQFLIQYYNGEERAKGNILERFSAQQFPDLHSELNLSSLELGDSALYFCASSVSAGGGTEAFFGQGTRLTVV.

The chain joins TRBV5-4 to TRBJ1-5, with unresolved D. This CDR3 is built from 14 residues. The germline V gene has CDR1 SGHNT and CDR2 YYREEE (reference sequence). With 2 bases removed from V and 1 base from J, the gap between germline ends came to 7 bases. CDR3 protein: CASSFSPSNQPQHF. The CDR3 nucleotides read TGTGCCAGCAGCTTCTCACCCAGCAATCAGCCCCAGCATTTT.

In the case of this clone: Additional DNA sequences in this sample encode the identical CDR3. The genes are TRBV5-1 and TRBJ2-7, with 9 positions matching TRBD1. The CDR3 has 14 amino acids. Germline-derived CDR1 and CDR2 are SGHRS and YFSETQ. Trimming took 0 bases from V and 4 from J; bases not matched to a gene: 2. CDR3 region: CASSLAGQGYEQYF. The CDR3 bases are TGCGCCAGCAGCTTGGCAGGACAGGGGTACGAGCAGTACTTC.

This clone was counted a single time. The gene calls are TRBV5-4 and TRBJ2-3; D may correspond to TRBD1 or TRBD2 (5 bases each). The CDR3 is made up of 14 amino acids. V gave up 6 bases and J gave up 0 bases, with 11 bases separating them. CDR1 is SGHNT, CDR2 YYREEE, per germline (reference sequence). The CDR3 protein is CASTGPESTDTQYF. The CDR3 nucleotides read TGTGCCAGCACGGGACCAGAAAGCACAGATACGCAGTATTTT.

This clone was detected only a few times. Other DNA variants within this sample encode the same CDR3. This chain links TRBV30 with TRBJ1-1, with D hard to call. The CDR3 totals 12 residues. Trimming cost V 0 bases and J 6 bases, with 8 bases left between them. Germline CDR1 is GTSNPN and CDR2 is SVGIG (reference sequence). CDR3 nucleotide sequence: TGTGCCTGGAGTGTACTGGGTGCTGAAGCTTTCTTT. Translating it yields CAWSVLGAEAFF.

The rearrangement links TRBV2 to TRBJ2-7; 7 nucleotides line up with TRBD1. The junction had 1 base not matched to a gene; V was cut back by 6 bases and J by 2 bases. The CDR3 spans 12 residues. Germline V gene lookup returns CDR1 SNHLY and CDR2 FYNNEI. CDR3 residues: CASRQGPYEQYF. CDR3 sequence (DNA): TGTGCCAGCAGACAGGGGCCCTACGAGCAGTACTTC.

The V call is TRBV2, the J call TRBJ2-1; TRBD2 aligns across 10 bases. Germline lookup yields CDR1 SNHLY and CDR2 FYNNEI. There are 18 residues in the CDR3. J lost 2 bases, V lost 5 bases, and 12 bases had no gene match. The CDR3 protein is CASSPTGGSGRAYNEQFF. CDR3 bases: TGTGCCAGCAGTCCGACGGGGGGGAGCGGGAGGGCCTACAATGAGCAGTTCTTC.

This chain connects TRBV2 to TRBJ2-1; D is perhaps TRBD2 (7 bases). The CDR3 consists of 12 residues. Per the germline V gene, CDR1 is SNHLY and CDR2 is FYNNEI. V lost 4 bases, J lost 8 bases, and 9 bases lay in between. The CDR3 DNA reads TGTGCCAGCAGTGGGGGGGGCTATGAGCAGTTCTTC. Translated, it gives CASSGGGYEQFF.

This clone was observed a single time. The CDR3 nucleotides read TGCGCCAGCAGCTTGGTTTCAGCGATGAACACTGAAGCTTTCTTT. Protein: CASSLVSAMNTEAFF. This chain links TRBV5-1 with TRBJ1-1, with D uncertain. V lost 0 bases to trimming and J lost 0 bases, with 9 bases between them. From germline, CDR1 is SGHRS and CDR2 YFSETQ. CDR3 length: 15 amino acids.

The genes are TRBV2 and TRBJ1-1; possibly TRBD1 for D (5 bases). CDR3 length: 13 amino acids. Germline lookup yields CDR1 SNHLY and CDR2 FYNNEI. V was clipped by 4 bases and J by 1 base, with 7 bases between them. CDR3 nucleotides: TGTGCCAGCAGTGCGGACAAGAACACTGAAGCTTTCTTT. Residues: CASSADKNTEAFF.

The V call is TRBV4-2, the J call TRBJ2-1; the match to TRBD2 covers 10 bases. CDR1 and CDR2 from the germline V gene are LGHNA and YNFKEQ. The CDR3 runs to 15 residues. J lost 7 bases, V lost 4 bases, and 7 bases had no gene match. The CDR3 loop reads CASSRAGGPSNEQFF. In nucleotides, the CDR3 is TGTGCCAGCAGCCGAGCGGGAGGGCCGTCGAATGAGCAGTTCTTC.

V usage is TRBV6-6 and J usage is TRBJ2-1; D may be TRBD2 (5 bases). Germline assignment: CDR1 MNHNY and CDR2 SVGAGI (reference sequence). V gave up 6 bases and J gave up 4 bases, with 13 bases separating them. This CDR3 contains 14 residues. The CDR3 region is CASSASFSYNEQFF. The CDR3, as DNA: TGTGCCAGCAGCGCTAGCTTCTCTTACAATGAGCAGTTCTTC.

This rearrangement joins TRBV4-1 to TRBJ2-4; D is undetermined. The CDR3 is made up of 14 amino acids. Germline V gives CDR1 MGHRA, CDR2 YSYEKL. V lost 4 bases, J lost 0 bases, and 7 bases lay in between. The CDR3 nucleotides read TGCGCCAGCAGCCCGGACCTAGCCAAAAACATTCAGTACTTC. As protein: CASSPDLAKNIQYF.

The chain employs TRBV6-5 and TRBJ2-2, with 7 bases identical to TRBD1. The ends lost 6 bases at V and 0 bases at J; junction bases unmatched: 4. The CDR3 is 15 residues long. Germline CDR1 MNHEY, CDR2 SVGAGI. Here the CDR3 reads CASRKGTANTGELFF. The DNA for the CDR3 is TGTGCCAGCAGAAAGGGGACAGCGAACACCGGGGAGCTGTTTTTT.

The chain has TRBV5-1 and TRBJ1-1; D unclear. CDR3 length equals 13 residues. Germline values: CDR1 SGHRS, CDR2 YFSETQ. V was clipped by 4 bases and J by 4 bases, with 11 bases between them. CDR3 DNA sequence: TGCGCCAGCAGCCTTGGGGTGATCACTGAAGCTTTCTTT. This gives the protein CASSLGVITEAFF.

The chain joins TRBV28 to TRBJ1-1; D remains ambiguous. The germline V gene encodes CDR1 MDHEN and CDR2 SYDVKM. Trimming cost V 7 bases and J 7 bases, with 13 bases left between them. This CDR3 region has 12 residues. The CDR3 DNA follows: TGTGCCAGCACACTCGGCACGCATGAAGCTTTCTTT. The encoded protein is CASTLGTHEAFF.

This clone was recorded once. The chain employs TRBV23-1 and TRBJ1-3; the D is unclear. TRBV23-1 is labeled an ORF, and its function is uncertain. This CDR3 has 15 amino acids. V was cut by 7 bases and J by 0 bases, with 13 bases left in between. The CDR3 region has the DNA TGCGCCAGCACCAAACGGAGGGACTCTGGAAACACCATATATTTT. Translation: CASTKRRDSGNTIYF.

In its sample, this clone was seen once. Its ends do not fully match the called genes, so a read error is possible. The chain combines TRBV10-2 with TRBJ1-5, with TRBD1 matching over 7 bases. The CDR3 contains 14 residues. From germline, CDR1 is WSHSY and CDR2 SAAADI. In nucleotides, the CDR3 is TGCGCCGGCAGTGATAGGACAGGCAGTCAGCCCCAGCATTTT. Protein product: CAGSDRTGSQPQHF.

J is TRBJ1-2 and V is TRBV6-5, with D possibly being TRBD1 (5 bases). Trimming cost V 6 bases and J 4 bases, with 15 bases left between them. This CDR3 has 14 amino acids. CDR1 is MNHEY, CDR2 SVGAGI, per germline. This CDR3 reads CASRYTGGAYGYTF. The CDR3 DNA follows: TGTGCCAGCAGGTATACCGGGGGTGCCTATGGCTACACCTTC.

Concerning this clone: Other DNA sequences of this sample code for an identical CDR3. The chain combines TRBV5-4 with TRBJ2-3; 8 bases line up with TRBD2. With V trimmed by 2 bases and J by 0 bases, 2 bases remained unmatched. The CDR3 loop spans 15 amino acids. CDR1 and CDR2 (germline): SGHNT, YYREEE (reference sequence). CDR3 sequence reads: CASSFSGVSTDTQYF. Written as DNA, the CDR3 is TGTGCCAGCAGCTTTAGCGGGGTGAGCACAGATACGCAGTATTTT.